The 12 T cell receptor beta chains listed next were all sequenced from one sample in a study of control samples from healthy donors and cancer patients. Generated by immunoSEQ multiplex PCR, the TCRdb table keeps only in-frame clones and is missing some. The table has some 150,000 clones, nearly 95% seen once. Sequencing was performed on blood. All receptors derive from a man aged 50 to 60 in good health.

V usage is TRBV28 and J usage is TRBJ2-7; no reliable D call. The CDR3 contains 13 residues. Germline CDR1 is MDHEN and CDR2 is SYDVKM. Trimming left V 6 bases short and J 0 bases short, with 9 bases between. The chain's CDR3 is CASSPGASYEQYF. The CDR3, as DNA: TGTGCCAGCAGCCCTGGAGCCTCCTACGAGCAGTACTTC.

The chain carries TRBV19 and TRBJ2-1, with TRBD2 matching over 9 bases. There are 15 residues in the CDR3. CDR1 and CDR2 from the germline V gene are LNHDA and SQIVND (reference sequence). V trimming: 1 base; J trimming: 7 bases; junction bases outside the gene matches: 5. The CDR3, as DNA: TGTGCCAGTAGTATAGTTGCGGGAGGGTTGAATGAGCAGTTCTTC. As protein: CASSIVAGGLNEQFF.

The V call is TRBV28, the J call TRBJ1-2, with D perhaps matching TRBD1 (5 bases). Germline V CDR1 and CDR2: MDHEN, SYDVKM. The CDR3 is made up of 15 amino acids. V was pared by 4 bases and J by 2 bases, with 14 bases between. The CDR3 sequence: CASSSDSQGNYGYTF. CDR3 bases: TGTGCCAGCAGTTCAGACAGTCAGGGCAACTATGGCTACACCTTC.

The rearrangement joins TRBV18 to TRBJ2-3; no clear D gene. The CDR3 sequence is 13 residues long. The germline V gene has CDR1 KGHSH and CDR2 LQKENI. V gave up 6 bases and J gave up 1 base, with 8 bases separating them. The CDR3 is CASSLGRTDTQYF. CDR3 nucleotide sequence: TGTGCCAGCTCCCTCGGGCGCACAGATACGCAGTATTTT. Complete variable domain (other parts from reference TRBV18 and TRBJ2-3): NAGVMQNPRHLVRRRGQEARLRCSPMKGHSHVYWYRQLPEEGLKFMVYLQKENIIDESGMPKERFSAEFPKEGPSILRIQQVVRGDSAAYFCASSLGRTDTQYFGPGTRLTVL.

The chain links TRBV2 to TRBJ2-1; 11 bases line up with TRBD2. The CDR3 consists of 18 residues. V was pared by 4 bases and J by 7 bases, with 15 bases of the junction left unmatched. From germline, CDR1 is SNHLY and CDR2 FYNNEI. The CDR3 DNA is TGTGCCAGCAGTGTCCCGGGACTAGCGGAGGTTCTGGATAATGAGCAGTTCTTC. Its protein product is CASSVPGLAEVLDNEQFF.

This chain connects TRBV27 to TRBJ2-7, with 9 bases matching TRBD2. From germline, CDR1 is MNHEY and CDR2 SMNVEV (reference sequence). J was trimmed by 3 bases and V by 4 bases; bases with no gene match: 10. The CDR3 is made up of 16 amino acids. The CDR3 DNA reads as TGTGCCAGCAGTTCCCCAGTAGCGGGAGTTAACTACGAGCAGTACTTC. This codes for CASSSPVAGVNYEQYF.

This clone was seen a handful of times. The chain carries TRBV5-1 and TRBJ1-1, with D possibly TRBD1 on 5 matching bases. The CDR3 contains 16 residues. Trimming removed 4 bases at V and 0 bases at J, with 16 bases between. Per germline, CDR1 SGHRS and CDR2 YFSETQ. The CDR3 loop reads CASSPRGRTLNTEAFF. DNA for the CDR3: TGCGCCAGCAGCCCCCGGGGCCGCACTTTGAACACTGAAGCTTTCTTT.

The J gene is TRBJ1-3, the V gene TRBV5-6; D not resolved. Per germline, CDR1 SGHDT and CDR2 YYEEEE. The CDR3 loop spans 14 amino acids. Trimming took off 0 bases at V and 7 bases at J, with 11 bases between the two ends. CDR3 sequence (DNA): TGTGCCAGCAGCTTGGTCGACCTGGGGAACACCATATATTTT. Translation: CASSLVDLGNTIYF.

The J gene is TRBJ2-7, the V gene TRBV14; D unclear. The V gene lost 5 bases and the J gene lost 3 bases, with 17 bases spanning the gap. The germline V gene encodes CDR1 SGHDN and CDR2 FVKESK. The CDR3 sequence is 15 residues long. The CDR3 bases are TGTGCCAGCAGCTCCGGGCGGTCACCCTACTACGAGCAGTACTTC. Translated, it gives CASSSGRSPYYEQYF.

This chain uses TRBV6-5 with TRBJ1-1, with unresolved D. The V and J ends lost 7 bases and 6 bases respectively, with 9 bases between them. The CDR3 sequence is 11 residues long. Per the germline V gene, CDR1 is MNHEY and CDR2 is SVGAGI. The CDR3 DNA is TGTGCCAGCACCGGATGGGCTGAAGCTTTCTTT. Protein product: CASTGWAEAFF.

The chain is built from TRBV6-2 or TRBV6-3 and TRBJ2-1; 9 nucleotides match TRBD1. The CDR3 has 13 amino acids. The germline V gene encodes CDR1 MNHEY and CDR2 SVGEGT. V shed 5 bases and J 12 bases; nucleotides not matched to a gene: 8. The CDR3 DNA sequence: TGTGCCAGCAGTAAGACGGACAGGGGAGGGCAGTTCTTC. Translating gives CASSKTDRGGQFF.

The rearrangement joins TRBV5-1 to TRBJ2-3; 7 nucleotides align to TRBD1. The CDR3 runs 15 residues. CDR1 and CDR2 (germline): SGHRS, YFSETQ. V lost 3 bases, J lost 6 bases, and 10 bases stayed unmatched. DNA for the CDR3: TGCGCCAGCAGCTCGACACAGGGGCCAGGGGATACGCAGTATTTT. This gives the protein CASSSTQGPGDTQYF.